A single sample is the source of the 9 T cell receptor beta chains below, sequenced in a study of T cell repertoires in aging, cancer and after chemotherapy. Multiplex touch-down PCR with TRB-A/B primers amplified rearranged V-D-J TRB sequences. One entry per CDR3 protein results from TCRdb running MiXCR on the multiplex PCR reads. The sample has about 5,000 distinct CDR3 sequences; approximately 30% are singletons. TCR beta rearrangements were amplified from peripheral blood genomic DNA. Source material: blood. The receptors originated from a human donor with a blood cancer. The donor label of this sample is uncertain.

V is TRBV29-1 and J is TRBJ1-4; 8 nucleotides line up with TRBD1. CDR1 and CDR2 (germline): SQVTM, ANQGSEA. With V trimmed by 6 bases and J by 8 bases, 8 bases remained unmatched. The length of the CDR3 is 13 residues. The CDR3 sequence: CSVTQGVGEKLFF. The CDR3 bases are TGCAGCGTGACACAGGGGGTCGGGGAAAAACTGTTTTTT.

V gene TRBV7-2 combines with J gene TRBJ2-7; 10 bases match TRBD1. Trimming took 6 bases from V and 3 from J; bases not matched to a gene: 5. CDR1 and CDR2 (germline): SGHTA, FQGNSA. There are 14 residues in the CDR3. CDR3 protein: CASRETGGSYEQYF. In DNA, the CDR3 is TGTGCCAGCAGGGAGACAGGGGGCAGCTACGAGCAGTACTTC.

This chain joins TRBV10-3 and TRBJ1-2; TRBD1 might be the D (5 bases). CDR3 length: 14 residues. The V gene's germline CDR1 is ENHRY and CDR2 SYGVKD. Trimming cost V 6 bases and J 5 bases, with 16 bases left between them. The CDR3 spells CAIRSGTGDYGYTF. The CDR3 nucleotides are TGTGCCATCAGATCCGGGACGGGGGATTATGGCTACACCTTC.

V is TRBV20-1 and J is TRBJ1-4; weak D call: TRBD1 (5 bases). CDR3 length equals 15 residues. V lost 0 bases and J 5 bases, leaving 13 bases between the germline ends. The germline gives CDR1 DFQATT, CDR2 SNEGSKA (reference sequence). The CDR3: CSARDLRGQNEKLFF. DNA of the CDR3: TGCAGTGCTAGAGATTTAAGGGGTCAGAATGAAAAACTGTTTTTT.

This sequence joins TRBV19 and TRBJ2-7, with D hard to call. Trimming pared 10 bases from V and 1 base from J, leaving 20 bases between. CDR3 length: 15 amino acids. The germline CDR1 and CDR2 sequences are LNHDA and SQIVND (reference sequence). This CDR3 reads CATYLIPPVSYEQYF. For the CDR3, the DNA is TGTGCCACGTACCTTATTCCACCAGTGTCCTACGAGCAGTACTTC.

This clonotype was picked up a small number of times. V gene TRBV6-5 combines with J gene TRBJ2-1, with TRBD2 matching over 13 bases. The J segment lost 7 bases and the V segment lost 5 bases, leaving 11 bases of the junction unmatched. CDR3 length: 17 amino acids. From germline, CDR1 is MNHEY and CDR2 SVGAGI. The CDR3 here is CASSKDSLAGGFNEQFF. DNA of the CDR3: TGTGCCAGCAGTAAAGATTCACTAGCGGGGGGGTTTAATGAGCAGTTCTTC.

For this clonotype: This may come from a read error, since a much larger clone is one base off. The genes are TRBV18 and TRBJ2-3, with 9 bases identical to TRBD1. This CDR3 spans 15 amino acids. CDR1 and CDR2 from the germline V gene are KGHSH and LQKENI. V shed 6 bases and J 4 bases; nucleotides not matched to a gene: 8. CDR3 amino acids: CASSIHRGPADTQYF. CDR3 coding DNA: TGTGCCAGCTCTATCCACAGGGGGCCCGCAGATACGCAGTATTTT.

The chain is built from TRBV11-3 and TRBJ2-1, with TRBD2 matching 12 bases. Losses at the gene ends were 2 bases for V and 4 bases for J; bases not matched to a gene: 3. Germline V gene lookup returns CDR1 SGHNT and CDR2 YENEEA. CDR3 length: 16 residues. The CDR3 protein is CASSLLGTSGYNEQFF. The CDR3 DNA is TGTGCCAGCAGCTTATTGGGGACTAGCGGGTACAATGAGCAGTTCTTC.

By sample fraction, this clonotype is medium-sized. The chain links TRBV27 to TRBJ2-7; 10 positions agree with TRBD2. CDR1 is MNHEY and CDR2 is SMNVEV in the germline V gene (reference sequence). This CDR3 contains 15 residues. J was trimmed by 3 bases and V by 2 bases; bases with no gene match: 4. DNA for the CDR3: TGTGCCAGCAGTTTAGGGTCTAGCGGGAGCTACGAGCAGTACTTC. It is translated as CASSLGSSGSYEQYF.